This passage covers 5 T cell receptor beta chains from one sample sequenced in a study of vaccination and CD4 T cells after COVID-19. Treatment defined: approximately 11-day PBMC culture with coronavirus spike peptide pools or control peptides (ViraFEST assay). No antigen is known for these receptors. Sequenced with the Oncomine TCR Beta short-read assay was DNA taken from cultured CD4+ T cells. TCRdb independently ran MiXCR on the PCR reads; one entry per CDR3 protein. Of over 10,000 distinct CDR3 sequences listed, around 45% are singletons. The sequences come from cultured CD4+ T cells from blood, collected after SARS-CoV-2 vaccination. The receptors here all came from a human donor with COVID-19.

Written as DNA, the CDR3 is TGTGCCAGCAGTTTACGGGATTCACCCCTCCACTTT. Amino acids: CASSLRDSPLHF. V and J are TRBV12-3 or TRBV12-4 and TRBJ1-6; unclear D gene. The ends were cut back, 2 bases at V and 8 bases at J, with 4 bases in the middle. The CDR3 is 12 amino acids.

This clonotype was recorded a few times. The chain recombines TRBV10-3 with TRBJ1-1; D is unresolved. This CDR3 is built from 11 residues. Trimming cost V 1 base and J 3 bases, with 0 bases left between them. The germline V gene has CDR1 ENHRY and CDR2 SYGVKD. The CDR3 region has the DNA TGTGCCATCAGTGAGTACACTGAAGCTTTCTTT. This sequence encodes CAISEYTEAFF.

There are a few counts of this clonotype. This chain uses TRBV7-9 with TRBJ2-2, with 11 bases that match TRBD2. The CDR3 is made up of 16 amino acids. J lost 4 bases, V lost 7 bases, and 8 bases had no gene match. The germline V gene encodes CDR1 SEHNR and CDR2 FQNEAQ (reference sequence). CDR3 region: CASTGSGGAATGELFF. The CDR3 nucleotides are TGTGCCAGCACCGGTAGCGGGGGGGCCGCCACCGGGGAGCTGTTTTTT.

This clonotype has just one count. This chain connects TRBV9 to TRBJ1-2; TRBD1 might be the D (6 bases). The V gene lost 3 bases and the J gene lost 3 bases, with 12 bases spanning the gap. The germline gives CDR1 SGDLS, CDR2 YYNGEE. The CDR3 is made up of 14 amino acids. CDR3 DNA sequence: TGTGCCAGCAGCGCTGGACAGTGGTACTATGGCTACACCTTC. This codes for CASSAGQWYYGYTF.

The V gene is TRBV28, the J gene TRBJ2-5, with TRBD2 matching 8 bases. CDR1 is MDHEN, CDR2 SYDVKM, per germline. V gave up 5 bases and J gave up 2 bases; unmatched junction bases: 7. The CDR3 length is 15 residues. In DNA form, the CDR3 reads TGTGCCAGCAGTCCCGGGGGGGGCCGTCAAGAGACCCAGTACTTC. It specifies CASSPGGGRQETQYF. Drawing the rest from reference TRBV28 and TRBJ2-5, the complete variable domain is DVKVTQSSRYLVKRTGEKVFLECVQDMDHENMFWYRQDPGLGLRLIYFSYDVKMKEKGDIPEGYSVSREKKERFSLILESASTNQTSMYLCASSPGGGRQETQYFGPGTRLLVL.